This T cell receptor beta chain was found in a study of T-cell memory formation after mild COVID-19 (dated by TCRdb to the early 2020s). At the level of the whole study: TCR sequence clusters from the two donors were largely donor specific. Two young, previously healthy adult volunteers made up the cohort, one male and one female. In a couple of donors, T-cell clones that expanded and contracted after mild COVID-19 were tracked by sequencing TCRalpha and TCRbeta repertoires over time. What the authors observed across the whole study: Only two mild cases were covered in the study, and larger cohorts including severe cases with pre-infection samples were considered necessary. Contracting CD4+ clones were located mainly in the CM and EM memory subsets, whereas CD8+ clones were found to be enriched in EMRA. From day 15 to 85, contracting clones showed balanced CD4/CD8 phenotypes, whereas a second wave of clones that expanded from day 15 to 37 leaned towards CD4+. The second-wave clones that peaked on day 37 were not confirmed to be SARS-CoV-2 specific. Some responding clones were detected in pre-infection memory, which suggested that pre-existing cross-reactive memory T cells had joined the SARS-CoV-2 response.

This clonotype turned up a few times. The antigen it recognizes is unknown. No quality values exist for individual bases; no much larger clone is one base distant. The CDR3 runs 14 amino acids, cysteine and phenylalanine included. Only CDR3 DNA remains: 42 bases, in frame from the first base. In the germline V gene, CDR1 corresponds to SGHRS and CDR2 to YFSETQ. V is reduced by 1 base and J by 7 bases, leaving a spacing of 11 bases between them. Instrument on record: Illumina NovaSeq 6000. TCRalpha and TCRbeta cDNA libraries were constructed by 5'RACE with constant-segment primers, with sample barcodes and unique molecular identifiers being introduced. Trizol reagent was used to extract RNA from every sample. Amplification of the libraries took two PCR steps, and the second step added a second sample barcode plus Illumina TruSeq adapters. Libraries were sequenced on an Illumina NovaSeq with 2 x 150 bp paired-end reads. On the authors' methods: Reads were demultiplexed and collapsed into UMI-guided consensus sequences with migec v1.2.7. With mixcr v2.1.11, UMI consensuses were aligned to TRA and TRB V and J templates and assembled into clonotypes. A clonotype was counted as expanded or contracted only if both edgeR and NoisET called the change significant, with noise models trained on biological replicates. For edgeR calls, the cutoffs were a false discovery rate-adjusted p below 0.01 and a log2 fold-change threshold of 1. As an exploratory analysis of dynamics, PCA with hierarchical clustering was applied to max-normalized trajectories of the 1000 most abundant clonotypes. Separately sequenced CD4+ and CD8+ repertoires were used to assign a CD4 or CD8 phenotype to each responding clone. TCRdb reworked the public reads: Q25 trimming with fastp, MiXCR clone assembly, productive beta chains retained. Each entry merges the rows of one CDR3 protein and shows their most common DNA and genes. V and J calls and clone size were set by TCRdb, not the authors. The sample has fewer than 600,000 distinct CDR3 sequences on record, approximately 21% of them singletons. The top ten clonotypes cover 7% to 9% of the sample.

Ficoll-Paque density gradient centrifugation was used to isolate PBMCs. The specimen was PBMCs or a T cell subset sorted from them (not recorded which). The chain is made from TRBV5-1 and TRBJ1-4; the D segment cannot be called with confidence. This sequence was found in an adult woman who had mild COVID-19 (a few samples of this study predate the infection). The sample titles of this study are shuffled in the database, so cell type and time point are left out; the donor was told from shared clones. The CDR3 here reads CASSLHESGEKLFF. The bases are TGCGCCAGCAGCTTGCACGAATCGGGTGAAAAACTGTTTTTT.